This T cell receptor (beta chain) is drawn from a study of blood T cell repertoires in COVID-19. In the study overall: COVID-19 samples collected from the United States, Italy and Spain covered acute and convalescent phases. Sample material is recorded as cDNA or gDNA derived from T cells, B-cell-depleted T cells, or PBMCs.

As processed by the authors: Estimates of nucleated cell counts were drawn from the amplification of reference gene primers. TCRdb's copy holds only in-frame clones and misses some; the assay was immunoSEQ multiplex PCR. Clone size and V and J calls were adopted from that table, with D and trimming inferred from the DNA. The table lists roughly 440,000 clones, 88% of them singletons. From germline, CDR1 is MGHRA and CDR2 YSYEKL. J gave up 4 bases and V 1 base, and 1 base lay outside the gene matches. This CDR3 region has 15 residues. Followed over time, Seattle patients had been enrolled while infection was active.

The clonotype was recovered from a woman aged 45 to 65 with COVID-19, enrolled during active disease. The chain is built from TRBV4-1 and TRBJ2-1; TRBD2 matches at 10 bases. Sequenced material: peripheral blood. CDR3 region: CASSQATSGYNEQFF. Written as DNA, the CDR3 is TGCGCCAGCAGCCAAGCGACTAGCGGGTACAATGAGCAGTTCTTC.